This T cell receptor beta chain appears in the sequencing data of a study of Graves' ophthalmopathy and Graves' hyperthyroidism. Study background: Peripheral blood was gathered at first diagnosis, ahead of any treatment whatsoever. Points from the study as a whole: Using a 13-signature model, the authors split ophthalmopathy from stable hyperthyroidism, with around 85% sensitivity and 81.08% specificity.

Clinicians diagnosed using symptoms, serum thyroxine, TRAb, thyroid ultrasound and orbital computed tomography. RNA transcripts served as template for amplifying TCR beta CDR3 sequences. The library came from an HTBI-primed first-round RT-PCR and a second-round multiplex PCR. Each CDR3 protein gets one entry after TCRdb re-called the multiplex PCR reads with MiXCR. The sample consists of 350,000 to 400,000 distinct CDR3 sequences, approximately 20% of them appearing once. This clonotype was counted ten times or more. As yet, its antigen is unknown. In germline, CDR1 is MNHEY, CDR2 SMNVEV (reference sequence). The CDR3 has 15 amino acids. V dropped 0 bases and J dropped 2 bases, with 10 bases sitting between them.

V and J are TRBV27 and TRBJ2-5, with D perhaps matching TRBD2 (6 bases). This receptor was taken from a woman aged 18-29 years with Graves' ophthalmopathy. The sequencing sample was made of peripheral blood. The CDR3 DNA reads TGTGCCAGCAGTTTATCGGGACTTTCACAAGAGACCCAGTACTTC. It yields the protein CASSLSGLSQETQYF.